These 8 T cell receptor beta chains came from one sample sequenced in a study of control samples from healthy donors and cancer patients. TCRdb's table, derived via immunoSEQ multiplex PCR, lists solely in-frame clones and lacks some. The sample has fewer than 200,000 clones, 88% seen once. Material: blood. The receptors come from a woman aged 25 to 39 in good health.

The chain recombines TRBV4-1 with TRBJ2-3, with D uncertain. In germline, CDR1 is MGHRA, CDR2 YSYEKL. V lost 2 bases to trimming and J lost 2 bases, with 11 bases between them. The CDR3 loop spans 15 amino acids. CDR3 coding DNA: TGCGCCAGCAGCCAAATTAGTACTCACACAGATACGCAGTATTTT. Amino acid sequence: CASSQISTHTDTQYF.

This clone ranks as medium-sized. In DNA, the CDR3 is TGTGCCAGTAGTAGGGACAGGGGGTTCTATGGCTACACCTTC. Residues: CASSRDRGFYGYTF. The rearrangement links TRBV19 to TRBJ1-2; the match to TRBD1 covers 11 bases. V was clipped by 4 bases and J by 4 bases; unmatched bases: 2. The V gene's germline CDR1 is LNHDA and CDR2 SQIVND (reference sequence). The CDR3 is 14 amino acids.

The rearrangement uses TRBV4-2 and TRBJ1-6; D remains ambiguous. With 1 base removed from V and 10 bases from J, the gap between germline ends came to 8 bases. This CDR3 comprises 13 residues. Germline CDR1 LGHNA, CDR2 YNFKEQ. CDR3 coding DNA: TGTGCCAGCAGCCAAGGCAGCGGCTCACCCCTCCACTTT. This translates into CASSQGSGSPLHF.

The rearrangement links TRBV21-1 to TRBJ2-3. TRBV21-1 is a recognized pseudogene. CDR3 size: 18 residues. The CDR3 spells CASSFSETRDLFSDTQYF. The CDR3 bases are TGTGCCAGCAGTTTCTCGGAAACCAGGGACCTCTTCTCAGATACGCAGTATTTT.

The chain uses TRBV7-9 and TRBJ1-6; 10 nucleotides line up with TRBD1. The ends lost 1 base at V and 9 bases at J; junction bases unmatched: 3. The CDR3 is 15 amino acids. CDR1 is SEHNR, CDR2 FQNEAQ, per germline (reference sequence). The CDR3 sequence: CASSLGGTGVSPLHF. CDR3 bases: TGTGCCAGCAGCTTAGGTGGGACAGGGGTTTCACCCCTCCACTTT.

This chain links TRBV30 with TRBJ2-2, with D possibly matching TRBD1 (6 bases). The CDR3 covers 13 residues. The germline V gene has CDR1 GTSNPN and CDR2 SVGIG (reference sequence). V lost 7 bases and J 2 bases, leaving 11 bases between the germline ends. The CDR3 region has the DNA TGTGCCTTGACAGGCTACAACACCGGGGAGCTGTTTTTT. Protein product: CALTGYNTGELFF.

This chain links TRBV5-1 with TRBJ2-5, with a possible D match to TRBD2 (5 bases). CDR1 SGHRS and CDR2 YFSETQ come from the germline V gene. Trimming stripped 0 bases from V and 2 bases from J, with 14 bases between. CDR3 length: 16 amino acids. The CDR3, as DNA: TGCGCCAGCAGCTTGGGGCGAGCGGCACGTCAAGAGACCCAGTACTTC. This gives the protein CASSLGRAARQETQYF.

Many counts were recorded for this clone. The chain links TRBV9 to TRBJ1-3; 9 nucleotides match TRBD1. From germline, CDR1 is SGDLS and CDR2 YYNGEE. The CDR3 contains 16 residues. J gave up 2 bases and V 4 bases, and 7 bases lay outside the gene matches. CDR3 amino acids: CASSLPGQGAGNTIYF. For the CDR3, the DNA is TGTGCCAGCAGCCTCCCGGGACAGGGTGCTGGAAACACCATATATTTT.